Each of the 22 T cell receptor beta chains below was sequenced from the same sample in a study of blood T cells in healthy people across ages. Then a second PCR, running roughly 7 to 11 cycles, was carried out with a sample-barcoded 5' primer and a J-beta primer mix. Each CDR3 protein gets one entry after TCRdb re-called the 5' RACE reads with MiXCR. The profile shows over a million distinct CDR3 sequences, more than 40% of them singletons. Material for sequencing was blood. The receptor source for this set is a woman in her sixties in good health.

This clonotype was seen only a few times. The chain is built from TRBV7-2 and TRBJ2-1, with 11 bases matching TRBD2. The V and J ends lost 3 bases and 8 bases, in that order; junction bases with no gene match: 6. The CDR3 runs to 15 residues. CDR1 and CDR2 from the germline V gene are SGHTA and FQGNSA. This chain's CDR3 is CASSFLAGGPHEQFF. Here the CDR3 DNA reads TGTGCCAGCAGCTTCTTAGCGGGAGGGCCCCATGAGCAGTTCTTC.

This chain links TRBV12-5 with TRBJ2-1, with 9 bases lining up with TRBD2. Trimming took 5 bases from V and 0 from J; bases not matched to a gene: 11. CDR1 is LGHNT and CDR2 is FRNRAP in the germline V gene. This CDR3 is 18 amino acids long. CDR3 sequence reads: CASGMGTSFRSSYNEQFF. DNA of the CDR3: TGTGCTAGTGGTATGGGGACTAGCTTTAGGAGCTCCTACAATGAGCAGTTCTTC.

This clonotype was counted a few times. The gene calls are TRBV6-1 and TRBJ2-1; possible D gene TRBD1, 5 bases. The CDR3 contains 15 residues. V dropped 5 bases and J dropped 8 bases, with 19 bases sitting between them. In germline, CDR1 is MNHNS, CDR2 SASEGT. The CDR3 spells CASSQARQFPDEQFF. The CDR3 DNA is TGTGCCAGCAGTCAGGCGAGACAGTTTCCGGATGAGCAGTTCTTC.

This chain links TRBV5-1 with TRBJ2-3; 10 bases match TRBD2. CDR3 length: 15 amino acids. Per the germline V gene, CDR1 is SGHRS and CDR2 is YFSETQ. The V segment lost 6 bases and the J segment 0 bases; nucleotides outside the gene matches: 4. CDR3 protein: CASTSGLASTDTQYF. For the CDR3, the DNA is TGCGCCAGCACCTCGGGACTAGCGAGCACAGATACGCAGTATTTT.

The CDR3: CASSLFVGPDYGYTF. CDR3 nucleotides: TGTGCCAGCAGTTTATTTGTGGGGCCGGACTATGGCTACACCTTC. The rearrangement joins TRBV27 to TRBJ1-2, with a tentative D call TRBD1 (5 bases). Trimming took 1 base from V and 3 from J, leaving 12 bases between them. Looked up from germline, CDR1 is MNHEY and CDR2 is SMNVEV (reference sequence). The CDR3 length is 15 residues.

The V and J genes are TRBV11-2 and TRBJ2-5; 15 bases agree with TRBD2. This CDR3 contains 17 residues. With V trimmed by 1 base and J by 11 bases, 11 bases remained unmatched. The germline V gene has CDR1 SGHAT and CDR2 FQNNGV. CDR3 in amino acids: CASSLGGTSGRWNEQYF. The CDR3, as DNA: TGTGCCAGCAGCTTAGGGGGGACTAGCGGGAGGTGGAATGAGCAGTACTTC.

This clonotype was recorded a few times. V gene TRBV27 combines with J gene TRBJ2-1, with 9 bases lining up with TRBD2. The germline V gene encodes CDR1 MNHEY and CDR2 SMNVEV (reference sequence). J lost 5 bases, V lost 3 bases, and 8 bases had no gene match. CDR3 length: 16 amino acids. In DNA, the CDR3 is TGTGCCAGCAGTTTTACTCTTAGCGGGAGAAACAATGAGCAGTTCTTC. Translating it yields CASSFTLSGRNNEQFF.

This clonotype was detected only once. This sequence joins TRBV20-1 and TRBJ1-1; unclear D gene. Germline V gene data show CDR1 as DFQATT and CDR2 as SNEGSKA (reference sequence). Trimming removed 5 bases at V and 5 bases at J, with 12 bases between. This CDR3 region has 12 residues. This CDR3 reads CSALHDGTEAFF. CDR3 in DNA: TGCAGTGCTTTACACGACGGGACTGAAGCTTTCTTT.

This clonotype was seen only a few times. The chain links TRBV9 to TRBJ2-7, with D maybe TRBD1 (5 bases). CDR3 length equals 13 residues. Germline CDR1 SGDLS, CDR2 YYNGEE. With 4 bases removed from V and 5 bases from J, the gap between germline ends came to 13 bases. CDR3 amino acids: CASSPGNRHEQYF. DNA for the CDR3: TGTGCCAGCAGCCCAGGGAACCGCCACGAGCAGTACTTC.

This sequence joins TRBV2 and TRBJ2-1; 9 bases are shared with TRBD2. The trim removed 6 bases at V and 6 bases at J, leaving 6 bases unmatched. Germline CDR1 SNHLY, CDR2 FYNNEI. This CDR3 has 14 amino acids. The CDR3 here is CASSGGRAGNEQFF. The CDR3 DNA sequence: TGTGCCAGCAGCGGCGGGAGGGCAGGCAATGAGCAGTTCTTC.

This rearrangement joins TRBV3-1 to TRBJ2-1, with 9 positions matching TRBD1. The germline V gene has CDR1 LGHDT and CDR2 YNNKEL (reference sequence). After removal of 1 base from V and 3 bases from J, the junction contained 4 bases not matched to a gene. The CDR3 runs to 16 residues. The CDR3: CASSQAGQGYYNEQFF. The CDR3 DNA is TGTGCCAGCAGCCAAGCGGGACAGGGTTACTACAATGAGCAGTTCTTC.

The genes are TRBV20-1 and TRBJ2-4; no firm D call. The CDR3 is made up of 14 amino acids. The germline CDR1 and CDR2 sequences are DFQATT and SNEGSKA (reference sequence). The V end lost 0 bases, the J end lost 0 bases, and 6 bases lay between the germline ends. CDR3: CSARDLLAKNIQYF. Here the CDR3 DNA reads TGCAGTGCTAGAGATCTCCTAGCCAAAAACATTCAGTACTTC.

The V call is TRBV12-3 or TRBV12-4, the J call TRBJ1-4; D perhaps matches TRBD1 (6 bases). V was pared by 4 bases and J by 6 bases, with 12 bases between. This CDR3 has 14 residues. The CDR3 sequence is CASSWYRADEKLFF. The CDR3 DNA is TGTGCCAGCAGTTGGTACAGGGCGGATGAAAAACTGTTTTTT.

The V call is TRBV6-5, the J call TRBJ2-3; 7 nucleotides align to TRBD2. This CDR3 has 15 residues. V was pared by 5 bases and J by 0 bases, with 5 bases of the junction left unmatched. Germline CDR1 and CDR2: MNHEY and SVGAGI. The CDR3 reads CASSPLATSTDTQYF. Written as DNA, the CDR3 is TGTGCCAGCAGTCCACTAGCGACTAGCACAGATACGCAGTATTTT.

For this clonotype: The germline gene is not matched at one end of the junction; a read error may be the cause. V is TRBV7-9 and J is TRBJ2-5, with a possible D match to TRBD1 (5 bases). The CDR3 is 13 amino acids. Germline loops: CDR1 SEHNR, CDR2 FQNEAQ (reference sequence). CDR3 region: CASSSTEQETQYF. CDR3 DNA sequence: TGTGCCAGCAGCTCGACAGAACAAGAGACTCAGTACTTC. Combining the CDR3 with reference TRBV7-9 and TRBJ2-5 gives the whole variable domain DTGVSQNPRHKITKRGQNVTFRCDPISEHNRLYWYRQTLGQGPEFLTYFQNEAQLEKSRLLSDRFSAERPKGSFSTLEIQRTEQGDSAMYLCASSSTEQETQYFGPGTRLLVL.

The V and J genes are TRBV27 and TRBJ2-1, with TRBD2 matching over 7 bases. This CDR3 has 15 residues. Germline CDR1 and CDR2: MNHEY and SMNVEV (reference sequence). The trim removed 4 bases at V and 9 bases at J, leaving 12 bases unmatched. The CDR3: CASSSPTGRLGEQFF. The CDR3 DNA is TGTGCCAGCAGTTCCCCGACCGGGAGGTTGGGTGAGCAGTTCTTC.

Regarding this clonotype: A junction boundary mismatches the germline segment, possibly from a read error. The CDR3 nucleotides read TGTGCCAGCAGCCCACTCGAGACAGGGTGGAACGGAGAGACCCGGTACTTC. It specifies CASSPLETGWNGETRYF. V is TRBV27 and J is TRBJ2-5; 7 positions match TRBD1. From germline, CDR1 is MNHEY and CDR2 SMNVEV (reference sequence). The CDR3 spans 17 residues.

This chain joins TRBV10-1 and TRBJ2-3; 11 bases match TRBD1. J was trimmed by 0 bases and V by 5 bases; bases with no gene match: 4. CDR3 length equals 16 residues. The germline V gene encodes CDR1 WNHNN and CDR2 SYGVQD (reference sequence). The CDR3 DNA reads as TGCGCCAGCAGTAGGGACAGGGGGTACAGCACAGATACGCAGTATTTT. This encodes CASSRDRGYSTDTQYF.

There are a few counts of this clonotype. A single base separates this from a much larger clone, so it may be a read error. CDR3 loop: CASSQLPSGRLNEQYF. The CDR3 bases are TGCGCCAGCAGCCAACTCCCTAGCGGGAGACTCAATGAGCAGTACTTC. This chain connects TRBV4-1 to TRBJ2-5; TRBD2 aligns across 10 bases. From germline, CDR1 is MGHRA and CDR2 YSYEKL. This CDR3 comprises 16 residues. V shed 2 bases and J 11 bases; nucleotides not matched to a gene: 14.

The V and J genes are TRBV2 and TRBJ1-2; no firm D call. Germline assignment: CDR1 SNHLY and CDR2 FYNNEI. The CDR3 consists of 14 residues. Deletions cut 3 bases from V and 7 bases from J, with 15 bases between. CDR3: CASSDDRAGRGYTF. The CDR3 DNA reads TGTGCCAGCAGTGACGATCGGGCAGGCCGTGGCTACACCTTC.

As DNA, the CDR3 is TGCAGCGTTGGACCGGGATCCAGCTCCTACGAGCAGTACTTC. Residues: CSVGPGSSSYEQYF. The chain couples TRBV29-1 to TRBJ2-7; perhaps TRBD2 as D (5 bases). Germline V CDR1 and CDR2: SQVTM, ANQGSEA. The CDR3 extends over 14 amino acids. V gave up 4 bases and J gave up 0 bases, with 13 bases separating them.

This chain joins TRBV6-1 and TRBJ2-5, with D possibly being TRBD1 (6 bases). The CDR3 spans 16 residues. V lost 6 bases, J lost 11 bases, and 28 bases lay in between. Germline V gene data show CDR1 as MNHNS and CDR2 as SASEGT. The CDR3 spells CASSSFSGFGDNEQYF. The CDR3 DNA is TGTGCCAGCAGCTCATTCTCCGGGTTCGGGGACAATGAGCAGTACTTC.